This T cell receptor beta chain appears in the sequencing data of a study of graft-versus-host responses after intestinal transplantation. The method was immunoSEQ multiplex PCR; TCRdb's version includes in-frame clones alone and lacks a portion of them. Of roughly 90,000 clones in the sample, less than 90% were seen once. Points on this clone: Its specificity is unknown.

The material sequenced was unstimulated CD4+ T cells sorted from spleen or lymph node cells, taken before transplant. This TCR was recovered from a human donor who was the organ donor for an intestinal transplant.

Here the CDR3 reads CASSPWAGRYNEQFF. DNA of the CDR3: TGTGCCAGCAGCCCTTGGGCAGGGCGCTACAATGAGCAGTTCTTC. J is TRBJ2-1 and V is TRBV7-3; D possibly corresponds to TRBD1 (5 bases). Germline loops: CDR1 SGHTA, CDR2 FQGTGA. V dropped 5 bases and J dropped 3 bases, with 14 bases sitting between them. The CDR3 length is 15 residues.